This T cell receptor (beta chain) was recovered during a study of T cells in Graves' hyperthyroidism and ophthalmopathy (dated by TCRdb to the late 2010s). A note on the overall study: Peripheral blood was sampled at the time of initial diagnosis, prior to any treatment. In roughly six Graves' hyperthyroidism patients, the study also compared T-cell repertoires from thyroid tissue with T-cell repertoires from blood. TCR Vbeta CDR3 sequencing of around 130 peripheral blood samples (over 40 ophthalmopathy, about 80 hyperthyroidism and roughly 17 progressor patients) is reported in the paper. Whether ophthalmopathy could be predicted prospectively was tested in an independent validation cohort made up of about 20 hyperthyroidism patients plus 17 patients who later progressed to ophthalmopathy. The roughly 91 discovery patients were randomly divided into training and test sets at a 7:3 ratio. To identify distinguishing TCR V-J signatures, a discovery cohort of 90 to 100 patients was used, comprising fewer than 45 with Graves' ophthalmopathy and approximately 57 with stable Graves' hyperthyroidism. After blood sampling, hyperthyroidism patients were treated with methimazole at a starting dose of 30 mg daily, and ophthalmopathy patients were treated with high-dose intravenous methylprednisolone.

This clonotype was detected ten times or more. Its antigen remains undetermined. The sample holds no much larger clone one base away, and base qualities are not on file. Hyperthyroidism patients were newly diagnosed, had a disease duration of under 2 months, and were aged 18 to 65 years. Patients with uncontrolled infections, other autoimmune diseases, pregnancy or lactation were excluded. Diagnoses relied on clinical symptoms, serum thyroxine and TRAb, thyroid ultrasound and orbital computed tomography. Blood from progressor patients was drawn when they were first diagnosed with hyperthyroidism, before any ophthalmopathy symptoms appeared. PBMCs were isolated from about 9 ml of fresh peripheral blood by Ficoll-Paque density gradient centrifugation. Patients classed as progressors first received a Graves' hyperthyroidism diagnosis and then went on to develop ophthalmopathy during follow-up. Trizol reagent was used to extract total RNA, and RNA quality was then checked on an Agilent 2100 Bioanalyzer.

TCR beta CDR3 regions were amplified from RNA transcripts. For the first round of RT-PCR on the TCR CDR3, the HTBI primer set was used together with the Qiagen OneStep RT-PCR kit. A second multiplex PCR round built the libraries, followed by size selection and purification. Paired-end sequencing of the libraries was performed with 100 bp reads on an Illumina HiSeq2000. Turning to the authors' computational methods: Raw data were processed with SOAPnuke, discarding reads with adapters, uncalled bases, mean Phred below 15, or no exact constant-primer or identifier match. High-quality paired reads were merged with COPE v1.2.5, and unique nucleotide sequences were defined as clonotypes. MiTCR v1.1 was used to align the clonotypes against IMGT TRBV, TRBD and TRBJ reference segments. The analysis included only V-J combinations with a frequency above 0.0001, which together covered roughly 99% of the repertoires. A TCS score was defined as the ratio between F50 (clonal expansion) and ExV (chaos), using BLOSUM62-based TCRdist between CDR3 peptides within each V-J. Welch's t-statistics and random forest reduced 500 to 650 V-J features to 10 to 15, which were used in a naive Bayes classifier (R e1071). TCRdb reprocessing: public reads trimmed at Q25 with fastp, clones called with MiXCR, in-frame beta chains kept. Each CDR3 protein appears once, grouped with its most common genes and DNA. TCRdb's processing, not the authors', yielded these V and J calls. Present in this sample are about 270,000 distinct CDR3 sequences, less than 30% of which were seen just once. The ten largest clones add up to about 30% of the sample.

On the study overall, not on this receptor specifically: Most expanded thyroid clonotypes (frequency above 0.001) were also found in blood, which suggests that blood repertoires may mirror thyroid immune responses. In validation, the model predicted progression to ophthalmopathy a median of roughly 6.1 months before onset, with roughly 68% sensitivity and 72.22% specificity. No statistical method was used to set the sample size in advance, and investigators knew the group allocation. Ophthalmopathy was separated from stable hyperthyroidism by a 13 V-J signature model, with approximately 85% sensitivity and roughly 81% specificity obtained in cross-validation and 80%/75% obtained in testing.

The material sequenced was blood. This clonotype originated in a man aged 40-55 years with Graves' hyperthyroidism that later progressed to Graves' ophthalmopathy.

The CDR3 region reads CASSLGQGFPRAFF. The sequenced DNA is TGTGCCAGCAGCTTGGGACAGGGGTTTCCTCGGGCTTTCTTT. The V gene is TRBV5-6 and the J gene is TRBJ1-1; TRBD1 fits 8 bases in the junction. Its CDR3 holds 14 amino acids, cysteine through phenylalanine. The only DNA kept is the CDR3, 42 bases in frame from the first base. V is cut back by 0 bases and J by 11 bases, with 9 bases in the junction unmatched. Via the germline V gene, CDR1 is SGHDT and CDR2 YYEEEE.